One and the same sample provided the 27 T cell receptor beta chains below, sequenced in a study of metastatic and nonmetastatic thyroid tumors (dated by TCRdb to the early 2020s). To prepare the library, PCR was applied. Sequenced using an Illumina HiSeq 4000. TCRdb trimmed the raw reads at Q25, called clones with MiXCR and kept productive beta chains. Across this sample there are about 6,200 clones, with approximately 32% seen only once. The top ten clonotypes cover roughly a sixth of the sample. No treatment had been received by any patient before thyroid surgery. The specimen sequenced was adjacent normal tissue. The receptors stem from a female donor with papillary thyroid cancer or a benign thyroid nodule (not recorded which). Some clones in this sample may be carry-over from other donors' samples.

As DNA, the CDR3 is TGTGCCAGCAGTCGGGGGGGCCACGAGCAGTACTTC. Amino acids: CASSRGGHEQYF. V gene TRBV2 combines with J gene TRBJ2-7, with TRBD2 matching 8 bases. The CDR3 has 12 residues. The J segment lost 5 bases and the V segment lost 5 bases, leaving 2 bases of the junction unmatched. Germline values: CDR1 SNHLY, CDR2 FYNNEI.

This chain uses TRBV28 with TRBJ1-1; 10 nucleotides match TRBD1. The germline CDR1 and CDR2 sequences are MDHEN and SYDVKM. The CDR3 extends over 18 amino acids. The junction had 12 bases not matched to a gene; V was cut back by 3 bases and J by 2 bases. CDR3 loop: CASSFLWQGQGTNTEAFF. CDR3 nucleotides: TGTGCCAGCAGTTTTCTCTGGCAGGGACAGGGGACCAACACTGAAGCTTTCTTT. The whole variable domain, filled in from reference TRBV28 and TRBJ1-1, reads DVKVTQSSRYLVKRTGEKVFLECVQDMDHENMFWYRQDPGLGLRLIYFSYDVKMKEKGDIPEGYSVSREKKERFSLILESASTNQTSMYLCASSFLWQGQGTNTEAFFGQGTRLTVV.

This chain links TRBV9 with TRBJ1-5, with a weak D call TRBD1 (6 bases). Germline-derived CDR1 and CDR2 are SGDLS and YYNGEE. The CDR3 consists of 14 residues. The V gene lost 3 bases and the J gene lost 6 bases, with 13 bases spanning the gap. CDR3: CASSATGSRQPQHF. The CDR3 coding sequence is TGTGCCAGCAGCGCCACAGGGTCGCGTCAGCCCCAGCATTTT.

The chain recombines TRBV28 with TRBJ1-1; TRBD1 might be the D (5 bases). Germline CDR1 is MDHEN and CDR2 is SYDVKM. V was shortened by 6 bases and J by 7 bases, with 21 bases between the two germline ends. The CDR3 covers 15 residues. CDR3 in DNA: TGTGCCAGCAGCCACCGATCGACATGGGGCCGTGAAGCTTTCTTT. It is translated as CASSHRSTWGREAFF.

The chain has TRBV30 and TRBJ2-1; D is undetermined. Trimming took off 0 bases at V and 10 bases at J, with 16 bases between the two ends. CDR3 length equals 14 residues. Germline CDR1 is GTSNPN and CDR2 is SVGIG (reference sequence). CDR3 sequence: CAWSVSGTAYEQFF. The DNA of the CDR3 is TGTGCCTGGAGTGTATCGGGCACCGCCTACGAGCAGTTCTTC.

The chain uses TRBV6-2 or TRBV6-3 and TRBJ2-7, with D perhaps given as TRBD1 or TRBD2 (5 bases each). CDR1 and CDR2 from the germline V gene are MNHEY and SVGEGT. V was pared by 2 bases and J by 5 bases, with 25 bases between. This CDR3 is built from 18 residues. The CDR3 bases are TGTGCCAGCAGTTACGGCGGGTTTGGCGTGGGGGTTGGCGACGAGCAGTACTTC. This gives the protein CASSYGGFGVGVGDEQYF.

This clone was detected a few times. The genes are TRBV10-3 and TRBJ1-5; 10 positions agree with TRBD1. This CDR3 region has 14 residues. After removal of 8 bases from V and 0 bases from J, the junction contained 1 base not matched to a gene. Germline V gene sequence: CDR1 ENHRY, CDR2 SYGVKD. The chain's CDR3 is CAIGTGDSNQPQHF. The CDR3 region has the DNA TGTGCCATCGGGACAGGGGATAGCAATCAGCCCCAGCATTTT.

This clone was counted once. The junction differs from germline at one of its ends, possibly a read error. The chain is built from TRBV7-2 and TRBJ2-1; 10 bases align to TRBD2. Germline CDR1 and CDR2: SGHTA and FQGNSA. The length of the CDR3 is 14 residues. The DNA of the CDR3 is TGTGCCAGCAACTTAGCGGGAGGAAAGGGTGAGCAGTTCTTC. Its protein product is CASNLAGGKGEQFF. Together with reference TRBV7-2 and TRBJ2-1, the CDR3 gives the full variable domain: GAGVSQSPSNKVTEKGKDVELRCDPISGHTALYWYRQSLGQGLEFLIYFQGNSAPDKSGLPSDRFSAERTGGSVSTLTIQRTQQEDSAVYLCASNLAGGKGEQFFGPGTRLTVL.

The J gene is TRBJ2-2, the V gene TRBV20-1; TRBD2 aligns across 11 bases. Germline trimming cut 4 bases from V and 5 bases from J; bases unmatched to any gene: 6. Germline-derived CDR1 and CDR2 are DFQATT and SNEGSKA (reference sequence). The CDR3 runs 15 residues. The CDR3: CSAKELAGVTGELFF. CDR3 sequence (DNA): TGCAGTGCTAAAGAACTAGCGGGGGTGACCGGGGAGCTGTTTTTT.

The chain is built from TRBV12-3 or TRBV12-4 and TRBJ1-1, with 7 bases lining up with TRBD1. The CDR3 is made up of 15 amino acids. With 7 bases clipped from V and 2 bases from J, the junction kept 10 bases outside the gene matches. The CDR3 loop is CASILIQGDNTEAFF. Written as DNA, the CDR3 is TGTGCCAGCATTCTTATCCAGGGGGACAACACTGAAGCTTTCTTT.

The chain employs TRBV28 and TRBJ1-2, with a possible D match to TRBD1 (6 bases). The CDR3 is 17 residues long. Germline values: CDR1 MDHEN, CDR2 SYDVKM. V was shortened by 6 bases and J by 5 bases, with 25 bases between the two germline ends. Here the CDR3 DNA reads TGTGCCAGCAGCCCCGGTTTGAGGGCCGGGGGCTATTATGGCTACACCTTC. This encodes CASSPGLRAGGYYGYTF.

This chain links TRBV19 with TRBJ2-7; 9 bases map to TRBD2. J lost 5 bases, V lost 3 bases, and 5 bases had no gene match. The germline gives CDR1 LNHDA, CDR2 SQIVND (reference sequence). This CDR3 is built from 14 residues. The CDR3 region is CASSIQAGGHEQYF. The CDR3 region has the DNA TGTGCCAGTAGTATTCAAGCGGGAGGCCACGAGCAGTACTTC.

This clone turned up a few times. V is TRBV7-9 and J is TRBJ2-7; D unclear. Germline CDR1 reads SEHNR; CDR2 reads FQNEAQ (reference sequence). Deletions cut 5 bases from V and 3 bases from J, with 8 bases between. The CDR3 totals 12 residues. DNA for the CDR3: TGTGCCAGCAGCCCACAGAACTACGAGCAGTACTTC. Translating it yields CASSPQNYEQYF.

The genes are TRBV6-1 and TRBJ1-5; D gene uncertain. Per germline, CDR1 MNHNS and CDR2 SASEGT. Between the trimmed V and J ends, which lost 6 bases and 1 base, there was a span of 16 bases. The length of the CDR3 is 16 residues. CDR3 in DNA: TGTGCCAGCAGCGGTACGTCTGTTTTCAGCAATCAGCCCCAGCATTTT. It codes for CASSGTSVFSNQPQHF.

This CDR3 is CASSTNGRTEAFF. For the CDR3, the DNA is TGTGCCAGCAGTACAAACGGGAGGACTGAAGCTTTCTTT. This chain joins TRBV2 and TRBJ1-1; D unclear. Trimming left V 5 bases short and J 5 bases short, with 12 bases between. The CDR3 is 13 residues long. Germline lookup yields CDR1 SNHLY and CDR2 FYNNEI. The full variable domain, with the rest looked up from reference TRBV2 and TRBJ1-1, is EPEVTQTPSHQVTQMGQEVILRCVPISNHLYFYWYRQILGQKVEFLVSFYNNEISEKSEIFDDQFSVERPDGSNFTLKIRSTKLEDSAMYFCASSTNGRTEAFFGQGTRLTVV.

The chain joins TRBV6-1 to TRBJ2-5, with D possibly TRBD1 on 5 matching bases. CDR3 size: 14 residues. Germline CDR1 is MNHNS and CDR2 is SASEGT. V lost 5 bases to trimming and J lost 4 bases, with 14 bases between them. CDR3 region: CASSHRRDGETQYF. CDR3 sequence (DNA): TGTGCCAGCAGTCATCGCAGGGATGGAGAGACCCAGTACTTC.

This clone was seen a few times. This CDR3 is CASSEAGGAQLSLHF. CDR3 nucleotides: TGTGCCAGCAGTGAAGCGGGGGGGGCGCAGCTCTCCCTCCACTTT. The chain employs TRBV6-1 and TRBJ1-6; D perhaps matches TRBD1 (6 bases). Trimming stripped 0 bases from V and 14 bases from J, with 17 bases between. Germline CDR1 MNHNS, CDR2 SASEGT. The CDR3 has 15 amino acids.

The V and J genes are TRBV30 and TRBJ2-7, with D unclear. The ends were cut back, 3 bases at V and 0 bases at J, with 6 bases in the middle. Germline CDR1 is GTSNPN and CDR2 is SVGIG (reference sequence). The CDR3 sequence is 12 residues long. The CDR3 DNA is TGTGCCTGGAGGTCGACCTCCTACGAGCAGTACTTC. It codes for CAWRSTSYEQYF.

This clone is large within its sample. This chain uses TRBV2 with TRBJ1-1, with D perhaps TRBD1 (5 bases). In germline, CDR1 is SNHLY, CDR2 FYNNEI. The ends were cut back, 3 bases at V and 0 bases at J, with 20 bases in the middle. The length of the CDR3 is 18 residues. The DNA of the CDR3 is TGTGCCAGCAGTGACAGCCTTTCCCAAGGGGCATTGAACACTGAAGCTTTCTTT. The encoded protein is CASSDSLSQGALNTEAFF.

This chain joins TRBV15 and TRBJ1-3, with a possible D match to TRBD1 (5 bases). The CDR3 has 15 amino acids. Per the germline V gene, CDR1 is LNHNV and CDR2 is YYDKDF (reference sequence). Trimming removed 0 bases at V and 4 bases at J, with 10 bases between. DNA for the CDR3: TGTGCCACCAGCAGAGATCAGACAGTGGGAAACACCATATATTTT. It yields the protein CATSRDQTVGNTIYF.

This clone was seen a handful of times. The gene calls are TRBV20-1 and TRBJ1-6; D gene unclear. The CDR3 has 16 amino acids. Trimming took 5 bases from V and 5 from J, leaving 19 bases between them. Per germline, CDR1 DFQATT and CDR2 SNEGSKA (reference sequence). The CDR3 DNA follows: TGCAGTGCTCTTAGGTTTGGGTTATACGATAATTCACCCCTCCACTTT. Protein sequence: CSALRFGLYDNSPLHF.

This chain uses TRBV9 with TRBJ2-3, with D possibly being TRBD1 (6 bases). The germline gives CDR1 SGDLS, CDR2 YYNGEE. The V end was cut by 0 bases, the J end by 4 bases, with 9 bases between. CDR3 size: 14 residues. In DNA, the CDR3 is TGTGCCAGCAGCGTAGGTGGACAGCCAGATACGCAGTATTTT. It is translated as CASSVGGQPDTQYF. Together with reference TRBV9 and TRBJ2-3, the CDR3 gives the full variable domain: DSGVTQTPKHLITATGQRVTLRCSPRSGDLSVYWYQQSLDQGLQFLIQYYNGEERAKGNILERFSAQQFPDLHSELNLSSLELGDSALYFCASSVGGQPDTQYFGPGTRLTVL.

This chain uses TRBV12-3 or TRBV12-4 with TRBJ1-5; unclear D gene. CDR3 length: 12 amino acids. Trimming pared 3 bases from V and 3 bases from J, leaving 3 bases between. CDR3 sequence (DNA): TGTGCCAGCAGTTTTTCCAATCAGCCCCAGCATTTT. Protein product: CASSFSNQPQHF.

This clone was detected a few times. The chain employs TRBV27 and TRBJ2-1; D not certain. The CDR3 contains 13 residues. Trimming removed 0 bases from V and 5 bases from J, with 5 bases in between. Germline V lookup: CDR1 MNHEY, CDR2 SMNVEV (reference sequence). The CDR3 region is CASSLSGDNEQFF. CDR3 nucleotides: TGTGCCAGCAGTTTATCGGGCGACAATGAGCAGTTCTTC.

This clone came up a few times. The V gene is TRBV6-6, the J gene TRBJ1-6, with 7 bases identical to TRBD1. After removal of 0 bases from V and 8 bases from J, the junction contained 4 bases not matched to a gene. The CDR3 spans 15 residues. Germline V gene sequence: CDR1 MNHNY, CDR2 SVGAGI (reference sequence). CDR3 loop: CASSYSNDRDSPLHF. DNA for the CDR3: TGTGCCAGCAGTTACTCTAACGACAGGGATTCACCCCTCCACTTT.

The CDR3 spells CASSYAGDLYGYTF. The CDR3 DNA follows: TGTGCCAGCAGTTACGCGGGGGACCTCTATGGCTACACCTTC. The J gene is TRBJ1-2, the V gene TRBV6-2 or TRBV6-3, with D perhaps TRBD1 (5 bases). Germline assignment: CDR1 MNHEY and CDR2 SVGEGT. Trimming cost V 2 bases and J 4 bases, with 11 bases left between them. The CDR3 totals 14 residues.

This clone was found a few times. The chain combines TRBV12-3 or TRBV12-4 with TRBJ2-7, with D possibly being TRBD2 (6 bases). The CDR3 loop spans 15 amino acids. V shed 3 bases and J shed 3 bases, with 15 bases lying between them. This chain's CDR3 is CASSLSGLSNYEQYF. The CDR3 DNA follows: TGTGCCAGCAGTTTGTCGGGACTCTCAAACTACGAGCAGTACTTC.